This T cell receptor beta chain was identified during a study of cytomegalovirus exposure and HLA in healthy donors. V shed 3 bases and J 8 bases; nucleotides not matched to a gene: 13. The CDR3 is 16 amino acids. CDR1 MDHEN and CDR2 SYDVKM come from the germline V gene. Concerning this clone itself: Its antigen is currently unknown.

PCR involved 60 Vbeta and 13 Jbeta primers. TCRdb's table, derived via immunoSEQ multiplex PCR, lists solely in-frame clones and lacks some. The sample consists of 100,000 to 150,000 clones, about 86% of them appearing once. Study-wide findings and caveats: A further, later analysis showed that HLA-associated TCR beta chains (compared with equally common others) were more clonally expanded. Overall, under 200 TCR beta chains were annotated as cytomegalovirus-associated. TCR beta sequences reportedly predicted most subjects' HLA-A and HLA-B alleles accurately.

This TCR was sampled from a man in his late teens or twenties in good health and CMV-seronegative. The rearrangement links TRBV28 to TRBJ1-3; 7 nucleotides agree with TRBD1. Specimen: PBMCs. CDR3 nucleotides: TGTGCCAGCAGTTTTGGCGACACAGGGGACGGAGACACCATATATTTT. This gives the protein CASSFGDTGDGDTIYF. The variable domain in full, with the rest retrieved from reference TRBV28 and TRBJ1-3, is DVKVTQSSRYLVKRTGEKVFLECVQDMDHENMFWYRQDPGLGLRLIYFSYDVKMKEKGDIPEGYSVSREKKERFSLILESASTNQTSMYLCASSFGDTGDGDTIYFGEGSWLTVV.